Following are 16 T cell receptor beta chains from one sample sequenced in a study of blood T cell repertoires in COVID-19. The data were produced by immunoSEQ multiplex PCR, yet TCRdb's version contains in-frame clones alone and is incomplete. The sample gives 200,000 to 250,000 clones, roughly nine tenths of which show up once; more than 0.7% is in the top ten. Sequenced material: peripheral blood. The source of these receptors is a man aged 60 to 75 with COVID-19, enrolled during active disease.

In this sample, this clone turned up a few times. V is TRBV28 and J is TRBJ1-6; D is uncertain. The V and J ends lost 5 bases and 6 bases respectively, with 14 bases between them. The germline gives CDR1 MDHEN, CDR2 SYDVKM. The CDR3 has 15 residues. CDR3 in DNA: TGTGCCAGCAGTCCCGCCGGGAGACTTAATTCACCCCTCCACTTT. Its translation: CASSPAGRLNSPLHF.

The genes are TRBV9 and TRBJ1-2; 7 positions match TRBD1. The V and J ends lost 1 base and 4 bases, in that order; junction bases with no gene match: 7. The CDR3 runs to 15 residues. Germline V gene sequence: CDR1 SGDLS, CDR2 YYNGEE. The chain's CDR3 is CASSVNPDRSYGYTF. The DNA of the CDR3 is TGTGCCAGCAGCGTAAACCCGGACAGGTCCTATGGCTACACCTTC.

As concerns this clone: At the DNA level, this CDR3 is encoded by other sequences in the same sample as well. The chain couples TRBV28 to TRBJ2-1; the match to TRBD2 covers 11 bases. Germline V gene sequence: CDR1 MDHEN, CDR2 SYDVKM. Trimming took 4 bases from V and 7 from J; bases not matched to a gene: 9. The CDR3 is 16 residues long. CDR3 DNA: TGTGCCAGCAGTTCCGTTACTAGCGGGAGTCTGAATGAGCAGTTCTTC. Translated: CASSSVTSGSLNEQFF.

The chain carries TRBV7-2 and TRBJ2-1; 7 bases line up with TRBD2. The CDR3 consists of 14 residues. Germline CDR1 is SGHTA and CDR2 is FQGNSA. Trimming took 9 bases from V and 10 from J; bases not matched to a gene: 15. DNA for the CDR3: TGTGCCAGTCTTCCACTACGGGGAGGGAACGAGCAGTTCTTC. Protein: CASLPLRGGNEQFF.

The chain has TRBV19 and TRBJ2-7; D may be TRBD2 (5 bases). The germline V and J ends were trimmed by 1 base and 2 bases, with 6 bases remaining between them. The CDR3 length is 13 residues. Germline values: CDR1 LNHDA, CDR2 SQIVND (reference sequence). CDR3 bases: TGTGCCAGTAGTATAGGACTACCCTACGAGCAGTACTTC. Its protein is CASSIGLPYEQYF. Complete variable domain (other parts from reference TRBV19 and TRBJ2-7): DGGITQSPKYLFRKEGQNVTLSCEQNLNHDAMYWYRQDPGQGLRLIYYSQIVNDFQKGDIAEGYSVSREKKESFPLTVTSAQKNPTAFYLCASSIGLPYEQYFGPGTRLTVT.

J is TRBJ1-1 and V is TRBV4-3; D is unclear. The CDR3 spans 13 residues. The ends were cut back, 0 bases at V and 1 base at J, with 3 bases in the middle. Germline-derived CDR1 and CDR2 are LGHNA and YSLEER. The CDR3 DNA reads as TGCGCCAGCAGCCAAGACAGGAACACTGAAGCTTTCTTT. Translating it yields CASSQDRNTEAFF.

V is TRBV6-2 or TRBV6-3 and J is TRBJ2-7; TRBD2 matches at 12 bases. This CDR3 region has 16 residues. Germline V lookup: CDR1 MNHEY, CDR2 SVGEGT. The ends lost 0 bases at V and 3 bases at J; junction bases unmatched: 3. CDR3 sequence: CASSYSTSGRRYEQYF. DNA for the CDR3: TGTGCCAGCAGTTACTCGACTAGCGGGAGACGCTACGAGCAGTACTTC.

This clone was seen once. V is TRBV5-1 and J is TRBJ1-2; 7 bases agree with TRBD1. This CDR3 comprises 17 residues. After removal of 5 bases from V and 3 bases from J, the junction contained 16 bases not matched to a gene. CDR1 and CDR2 (germline): SGHRS, YFSETQ. The CDR3 DNA is TGCGCCAGCAGACCGAAACGAGGGGGCGAGAAGGACTATGGCTACACCTTC. Protein: CASRPKRGGEKDYGYTF. Supplemented by reference TRBV5-1 and TRBJ1-2, the full variable domain reads KAGVTQTPRYLIKTRGQQVTLSCSPISGHRSVSWYQQTPGQGLQFLFEYFSETQRNKGNFPGRFSGRQFSNSRSEMNVSTLELGDSALYLCASRPKRGGEKDYGYTFGSGTRLTVV.

The J gene is TRBJ2-7, the V gene TRBV2, with unresolved D. This CDR3 comprises 12 residues. Per germline, CDR1 SNHLY and CDR2 FYNNEI. The V gene lost 3 bases and the J gene lost 3 bases, with 6 bases spanning the gap. The CDR3 here is CASSDPNYEQYF. In nucleotides, the CDR3 is TGTGCCAGCAGTGATCCCAACTACGAGCAGTACTTC.

The rearrangement uses TRBV12-3 or TRBV12-4 and TRBJ2-7; D not resolved. Trimming took off 4 bases at V and 2 bases at J, with 3 bases between the two ends. This CDR3 has 11 residues. The CDR3 bases are TGTGCCAGCAGTTCCGCCTACGAGCAGTACTTC. Protein sequence: CASSSAYEQYF.

The chain employs TRBV4-1 and TRBJ2-7; 7 bases map to TRBD1. The CDR3 consists of 17 residues. The V gene's germline CDR1 is MGHRA and CDR2 YSYEKL. The ends lost 0 bases at V and 0 bases at J; junction bases unmatched: 8. CDR3 nucleotides: TGCGCCAGCAGCCAAGAGTACAGGGGCTTAAGCTCCTACGAGCAGTACTTC. Translated: CASSQEYRGLSSYEQYF.

V usage is TRBV7-3 and J usage is TRBJ1-1; 7 bases map to TRBD1. With 2 bases clipped from V and 4 bases from J, the junction kept 7 bases outside the gene matches. The CDR3 sequence is 15 residues long. From germline, CDR1 is SGHTA and CDR2 FQGTGA. The CDR3 nucleotides are TGTGCCAGCAGCTTAGACAGGGCTACCCCCACTGAAGCTTTCTTT. Translating it yields CASSLDRATPTEAFF.

This chain uses TRBV19 with TRBJ2-2; 9 positions match TRBD2. CDR1 and CDR2 (germline): LNHDA, SQIVND (reference sequence). CDR3 length: 15 amino acids. The V segment lost 2 bases and the J segment 4 bases; nucleotides outside the gene matches: 2. The CDR3 region is CASSITSGPTGELFF. CDR3 bases: TGTGCCAGTAGTATAACTAGCGGGCCCACCGGGGAGCTGTTTTTT.

The chain uses TRBV28 and TRBJ2-7, with 9 positions matching TRBD1. This CDR3 region has 15 residues. CDR1 MDHEN and CDR2 SYDVKM come from the germline V gene. V lost 7 bases to trimming and J lost 6 bases; unmatched junction nucleotides: 13. The CDR3 region is CASNPGGTGRVEQYF. CDR3 sequence (DNA): TGTGCCAGCAACCCAGGGGGGACAGGGAGGGTCGAGCAGTACTTC.

V and J are TRBV5-6 and TRBJ2-2, with 10 bases matching TRBD2. Germline trimming cut 4 bases from V and 7 bases from J; bases unmatched to any gene: 7. Looked up from germline, CDR1 is SGHDT and CDR2 is YYEEEE. The CDR3 contains 15 residues. The CDR3 coding sequence is TGTGCCAGCAGCCTAGGCGGGACTAGCGTCGGGGAGCTGTTTTTT. Its translation: CASSLGGTSVGELFF.

V and J are TRBV10-2 and TRBJ1-5; tentatively, D is TRBD1 (5 bases). Germline V gene lookup returns CDR1 WSHSY and CDR2 SAAADI. The CDR3 covers 14 residues. V lost 6 bases and J lost 6, with 15 bases in between. Here the CDR3 reads CASSVGRRGQPQHF. The CDR3 DNA reads TGCGCCAGCAGCGTAGGACGGAGGGGTCAGCCCCAGCATTTT.